What follows are 5 T cell receptor beta chains derived from one specimen sequenced in a study of blood T cell repertoires in COVID-19. Produced via immunoSEQ multiplex PCR; TCRdb's table is partial and in-frame only. Altogether fewer than 110,000 clones are present, roughly nine tenths being singletons, with the ten largest covering roughly 6%. Sequenced: peripheral blood. The origin of the receptors is a human donor in a cohort sampled during active COVID-19.

This clone appeared once. This chain joins TRBV2 and TRBJ1-1, with 8 bases that match TRBD1. The CDR3 contains 14 residues. Germline values: CDR1 SNHLY, CDR2 FYNNEI. The junction had 8 bases not matched to a gene; V was cut back by 0 bases and J by 11 bases. DNA of the CDR3: TGTGCCAGCAGTGAAGCGGAAAGCAGGGGGCAGGCTTTCTTT. It is translated as CASSEAESRGQAFF.

This clone was detected a few times. J is TRBJ2-3 and V is TRBV5-4; 14 bases line up with TRBD2. The germline CDR1 and CDR2 sequences are SGHNT and YYREEE (reference sequence). The CDR3 contains 16 residues. V shed 1 base, J shed 5 bases, and the junction held 3 bases outside the gene matches. The CDR3 spells CASSLRLAGGQDTQYF. CDR3 nucleotides: TGTGCCAGCAGCTTGAGACTAGCGGGAGGGCAAGATACGCAGTATTTT.

The chain joins TRBV15 to TRBJ2-1, with D perhaps TRBD1 (6 bases). Trimming pared 9 bases from V and 2 bases from J, leaving 11 bases between. The CDR3 is made up of 13 amino acids. Germline V gene data show CDR1 as LNHNV and CDR2 as YYDKDF (reference sequence). The chain's CDR3 is CATRDTAYNEQFF. DNA for the CDR3: TGTGCCACACGGGACACAGCCTACAATGAGCAGTTCTTC.

This clone has just a few counts. The chain employs TRBV7-2 and TRBJ2-3; D is perhaps TRBD1 (6 bases). With 1 base removed from V and 3 bases from J, the gap between germline ends came to 11 bases. CDR1 is SGHTA and CDR2 is FQGNSA in the germline V gene. The CDR3 is 15 amino acids. CDR3 in amino acids: CASSLEGRGTDTQYF. The CDR3 bases are TGTGCCAGCAGCTTAGAGGGAAGGGGGACAGATACGCAGTATTTT.

This clone has a handful of counts. This rearrangement joins TRBV9 to TRBJ1-2; D call uncertain. The germline CDR1 and CDR2 sequences are SGDLS and YYNGEE. The V and J ends lost 0 bases and 7 bases respectively, with 16 bases between them. The CDR3 loop spans 15 amino acids. CDR3 bases: TGTGCCAGCAGCGTAGATGAGACCCTAGCAATTGGCTACACCTTC. Translating gives CASSVDETLAIGYTF.